A selection of T cell receptor beta chains follows, all from one sample in a study of T-cell reconstitution after alpha-beta-depleted transplantation in children. MiXCR, applied by TCRdb to the PCR reads, yields one record per CDR3 protein. The sample consists of approximately 650,000 distinct CDR3 sequences, about an eighth of them appearing once. The material sequenced was PBMCs, taken before TCRalphabeta/CD19-depleted stem cell transplant. These receptors came from a girl aged 2-15 years with congenital amegakaryocytic thrombocytopenia, due to receive a stem cell transplant. Both conserved end residues are part of each CDR3. Fields, in order: clone size, D gene, J gene, V gene, CDR3 protein, CDR3 DNA. D genes are given only for firm matches. Where a row states a size, it is once, few, many or the class of an expanded clone; other rows omit it.

once - TRBJ2-2 TRBV10-3 CAIASRSRTDGELFF TGTGCCATCGCTAGCCGTTCCCGGACGGACGGGGAGCTGTTTTTT
many TRBD2 TRBJ2-1 TRBV5-1 CASTLSVSGADEQFF TGCGCCAGCACCCTTTCCGTTAGCGGGGCGGATGAGCAGTTCTTC
many - TRBJ2-1 TRBV7-2 CASSLTISDNEQFF TGTGCCAGCAGCTTAACGATTAGCGACAATGAGCAGTTCTTC
- - TRBJ1-1 TRBV28 CASNGDTEAFF TGTGCCAGCAACGGGGACACTGAAGCTTTCTTT
- TRBD2 TRBJ2-1 TRBV29-1 CSVDLSGRAGGNEQFF TGCAGCGTTGATCTTAGCGGGAGGGCCGGAGGGAATGAGCAGTTCTTC
- TRBD2 TRBJ2-1 TRBV2 CASSEVRREGNEQFF TGTGCCAGCAGTGAAGTGAGGCGGGAGGGCAATGAGCAGTTCTTC
many - TRBJ2-1 TRBV20-1 CSARDLDHEQFF TGCAGTGCTAGAGATCTTGACCATGAGCAGTTCTTC
- - TRBJ2-2 TRBV27 CASTWRERTGELFF TGTGCCAGCACATGGCGGGAACGTACCGGGGAGCTGTTTTTT
- TRBD2 TRBJ2-1 TRBV20-1 CSARAFIAGSSYNEQFF TGCAGTGCTAGAGCCTTCATAGCGGGAAGCTCCTACAATGAGCAGTTCTTC
few - TRBJ2-7 TRBV18 CASSPSKGFYEQYF TGTGCCAGCTCACCGTCCAAGGGGTTCTACGAGCAGTACTTC
many TRBD2 TRBJ2-1 TRBV20-1 CSANGLAGSNEQFF TGCAGTGCCAACGGACTAGCGGGATCCAATGAGCAGTTCTTC
many - TRBJ1-1 TRBV5-1 CASSLNLGRNTEAFF TGCGCCAGCAGCCTGAACTTAGGACGTAACACTGAAGCTTTCTTT
few - TRBJ2-1 TRBV29-1 CSVQRDWEGYNEQFF TGCAGCGTACAAAGGGACTGGGAAGGGTACAATGAGCAGTTCTTC
few TRBD1 TRBJ1-5 TRBV6-2/TRBV6-3 CASRTRDRSGVQPQHF TGTGCCAGCCGGACCCGGGACAGGAGCGGGGTTCAGCCCCAGCATTTT
- TRBD2 TRBJ2-5 TRBV5-6 CASSLLAGGVETQYF TGTGCCAGCAGCTTGCTAGCGGGAGGAGTGGAGACCCAGTACTTC
many TRBD1 TRBJ2-1 TRBV20-1 CSAHGQGNSYNEQFF TGCAGTGCCCACGGACAGGGGAACTCCTACAATGAGCAGTTCTTC
few - TRBJ2-5 TRBV24-1 CATSDLGQEGPF TGTGCCACCAGTGATTTAGGCCAAGAGGGCCCCTTC
few - TRBJ2-4 TRBV5-1 CASSPRGMAKNIQYF TGCGCCAGCAGCCCAAGGGGCATGGCCAAAAACATTCAGTACTTC
many TRBD2 TRBJ2-1 TRBV6-5 CASSWTSGRGGSYNEQFF TGTGCCAGCAGTTGGACTAGCGGGAGGGGAGGGTCCTACAATGAGCAGTTCTTC
- - TRBJ1-5 TRBV14 CASSRSRDQPQHF TGTGCCAGCAGCCGGTCCAGGGATCAGCCCCAGCATTTT
- - TRBJ2-7 TRBV12-3/TRBV12-4 CASSPNPGRGVYEQYF TGTGCCAGCAGTCCTAACCCGGGCAGGGGGGTTTACGAGCAGTACTTC
- - TRBJ2-4 TRBV5-1 CASSLEWRVAKNIQYF TGCGCCAGCAGCTTGGAATGGAGAGTAGCCAAAAACATTCAGTACTTC
- - TRBJ2-2 TRBV30 CAWTGTMWSGELFF TGTGCCTGGACCGGGACCATGTGGTCCGGGGAGCTGTTTTTT
many - TRBJ1-4 TRBV5-1 CASSLEGFDEKLFF TGCGCCAGCAGCTTGGAGGGATTTGATGAAAAACTGTTTTTT
- - TRBJ1-2 TRBV7-3 CASSSSHTELYGYTF TGTGCCAGCAGCTCGTCACACACGGAACTATATGGCTACACCTTC
few TRBD1 TRBJ2-5 TRBV4-1 CASSLGQGLRETQYF TGCGCCAGCAGCCTAGGACAGGGCCTGCGGGAGACCCAGTACTTC
few TRBD2 TRBJ2-7 TRBV3-1 CASSQFMWTSSDEQYF TGTGCCAGCAGCCAATTCATGTGGACTAGTAGTGACGAGCAGTACTTC
- - TRBJ2-7 TRBV18 CASSPDYRLLLEQYF TGTGCCAGCTCACCGGACTACAGGCTTCTGCTCGAGCAGTACTTC
few TRBD1 TRBJ1-5 TRBV12-3/TRBV12-4 CASSFGGQGNQPQHF TGTGCCAGCAGTTTCGGGGGACAGGGGAATCAGCCCCAGCATTTT
many TRBD2 TRBJ2-7 TRBV29-1 CSALLAGSYEQYF TGCAGCGCCCTACTAGCGGGATCCTACGAGCAGTACTTC
many - TRBJ2-3 TRBV5-1 CASSLADGDTDTQYF TGCGCCAGCAGCTTGGCCGACGGGGACACAGATACGCAGTATTTT
many TRBD2 TRBJ2-1 TRBV20-1 CSAPPPGLVVNEQFF TGCAGTGCCCCTCCCCCGGGACTAGTCGTAAATGAGCAGTTCTTC
- TRBD2 TRBJ2-7 TRBV29-1 CSVETSGVPYEQYF TGCAGCGTTGAGACTAGCGGGGTTCCCTACGAGCAGTACTTC
many - TRBJ1-1 TRBV10-2 CASSESGQPNTEAFF TGCGCCAGCAGTGAGAGCGGACAGCCGAACACTGAAGCTTTCTTT
many - TRBJ2-1 TRBV7-8 CASSLVDFEGNEQFF TGTGCCAGCAGCTTAGTGGACTTTGAGGGGAATGAGCAGTTCTTC
- - TRBJ1-6 TRBV4-1 CASSQEGTYSPLHF TGCGCCAGCAGCCAAGAGGGCACCTATTCACCCCTCCACTTT
- - TRBJ2-7 TRBV29-1 CSALATGSYEQYF TGCAGCGCACTTGCGACGGGCTCCTACGAGCAGTACTTC
- TRBD2 TRBJ2-1 TRBV5-1 CASSSGGERWYNEQFF TGCGCCAGCAGCTCGGGGGGAGAGCGGTGGTACAATGAGCAGTTCTTC
few - TRBJ2-7 TRBV27 CASSPSDLPYEQYF TGTGCCAGCAGTCCCAGCGACTTACCCTACGAGCAGTACTTC
many - TRBJ2-7 TRBV12-3/TRBV12-4 CASSFTAGGHYEQYF TGTGCCAGCAGTTTCACTGCGGGTGGCCACTACGAGCAGTACTTC
many TRBD2 TRBJ2-1 TRBV20-1 CSAAKTSGIYNEQFF TGCAGTGCTGCGAAGACTAGCGGGATCTACAATGAGCAGTTCTTC
few - TRBJ2-6 TRBV27 CASSFLPGANVLTF TGTGCCAGCAGTTTCCTACCTGGGGCCAACGTCCTGACTTTC
few - TRBJ2-1 TRBV20-1 CSAPERNEQFF TGCAGTGCCCCGGAACGCAATGAGCAGTTCTTC
many TRBD2 TRBJ2-1 TRBV29-1 CSGTSGSSGEQFF TGCAGCGGGACTAGCGGGAGTTCTGGTGAGCAGTTCTTC
- - TRBJ2-7 TRBV2 CASAPLSYEQYF TGTGCCAGCGCTCCCTTATCCTACGAGCAGTACTTC
- - TRBJ2-7 TRBV20-1 CSASPGHYEQYF TGCAGTGCTAGCCCTGGACACTACGAGCAGTACTTC